This T cell receptor (beta chain) is drawn from a study of response to subunit inactivated influenza vaccine. TCRdb used MiXCR to reprocess the RT-PCR reads, holding one entry per CDR3 protein. The table includes 180,000 or so distinct CDR3 sequences, approximately 12% detected once. These data were also filed under a second study, of T cells expressing NK-cell markers. That work contributes: Production of TCR beta cDNA relied on 5'RACE template switching with UMIs. All TCR beta repertoires analysed originated from sorted CD3+CD56+NKG2C+, CD3+CD56+NKG2C- and CD3+CD56-NKG2C+ T cells. Eight donors were sequenced, of whom seven were HCMV-seropositive, while the remaining one was HCMV-seronegative. Of the CD8+ T cell pool in about 6 donors, roughly 1.0-7.5% was accounted for by dominant NKG2C+ clonotypes. The CD3+CD56-NKG2C+ fraction was also led by these clonotypes in a few donors.

This clonotype originated in a man aged 45-65 years who received an inactivated influenza vaccine. The sample here was CD8+ T cells sorted from PBMCs, taken 11 to 12 days after vaccination.

CDR3 protein: CASSLGTSGATNTGELFF. The CDR3 bases are TGTGCCAGCAGTTTAGGGACTAGCGGGGCGACAAACACCGGGGAGCTGTTTTTT. The chain couples TRBV12-3 or TRBV12-4 to TRBJ2-2, with TRBD2 matching over 12 bases. There are 18 residues in the CDR3. After removal of 1 base from V and 2 bases from J, the junction contained 5 bases not matched to a gene.